Included here is one T cell receptor (beta chain) sequence, with context. This entry comes from a study of cytomegalovirus exposure and HLA in healthy donors. Germline assignment: CDR1 MNHEY and CDR2 SVGAGI. Trimming took 6 bases from V and 2 from J, leaving 17 bases between them. The CDR3 contains 15 residues. This PCR relied on a set of 60 Vbeta primers and 13 Jbeta primers. Some clones are missing from TCRdb's copy, which holds only in-frame ones; the method was immunoSEQ multiplex PCR. In the table there are under 100,000 clones, under 90% of which are singletons. The sequence was collected from a woman between 65 and 79 years old in good health and CMV-seropositive. The sequencing input was PBMCs. The chain carries TRBV6-5 and TRBJ2-7; perhaps TRBD2 as D (5 bases). The CDR3: CASSRPIGSTYEQYF. The CDR3 coding sequence is TGTGCCAGCAGCCGACCTATAGGGAGCACCTACGAGCAGTACTTC.